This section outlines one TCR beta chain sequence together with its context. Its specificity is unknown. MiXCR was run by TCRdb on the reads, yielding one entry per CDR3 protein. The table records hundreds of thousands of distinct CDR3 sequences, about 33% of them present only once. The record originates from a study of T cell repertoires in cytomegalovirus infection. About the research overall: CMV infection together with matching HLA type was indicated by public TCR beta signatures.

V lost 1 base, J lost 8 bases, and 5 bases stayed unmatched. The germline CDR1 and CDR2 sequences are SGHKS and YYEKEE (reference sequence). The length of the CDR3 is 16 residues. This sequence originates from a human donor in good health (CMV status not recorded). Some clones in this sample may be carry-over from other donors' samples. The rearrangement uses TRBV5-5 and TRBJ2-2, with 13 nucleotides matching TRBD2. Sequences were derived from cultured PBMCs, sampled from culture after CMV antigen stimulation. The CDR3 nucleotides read TGTGCCAGCAGCTTGACTAGCGGGAGGGGAGAGGGGGAGCTGTTTTTT. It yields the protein CASSLTSGRGEGELFF.